This TCR beta chain derives from a study of blood T cell repertoires in COVID-19. Study-level information: There were acute and convalescent COVID-19 samples, and they came from the United States, Italy and Spain. The cDNA or gDNA used as material had been derived from T cells, B-cell-depleted T cells, or PBMCs.

Germline assignment: CDR1 SEHNR and CDR2 FQNEAQ (reference sequence). Trimming removed 5 bases from V and 1 base from J, with 8 bases in between. The CDR3 has 14 residues. Recruited during active infection, patients (from Seattle) were subsequently followed longitudinally. Authors' analysis steps: Reference gene primer amplification gave nucleated cell count estimates. Repertoires were generated with immunoSEQ multiplex PCR, while TCRdb's copy carries only in-frame clones and drops some. V and J calls and clone size are as listed in that table; D and trimming were resolved from the DNA. The sample lists about 300,000 clones, 89% occurring once.

This TCR came from a woman in her 30s with COVID-19, enrolled during active disease. The sequenced sample consisted of peripheral blood. The genes are TRBV7-9 and TRBJ2-2; D possibly corresponds to TRBD1 (6 bases). CDR3 coding DNA: TGTGCCAGCAGCCGGACAGAGAACACCGGGGAGCTGTTTTTT. Its protein product is CASSRTENTGELFF.